These 13 T cell receptor beta chains were all obtained from the same sample, sequenced in a study of blood T cell repertoires in COVID-19 (dated by TCRdb to the early 2020s). Library prep was done by the immunoSEQ multiplex PCR assay. Here the immuneACCESS table is served through TCRdb, limited to in-frame sequences with V and J called. Missing clones are a known gap in these copies; in checked studies unresolved V genes cover under half, and the rest lacks a known reason. The sample yields fewer than 600,000 clones; approximately 90% were counted once. Roughly 1.9% of the sample is taken by the ten largest. The specimen was PBMCs or T cells enriched from blood (not recorded which). The receptors come from a woman in her thirties or forties who had recovered from COVID-19.

The gene calls are TRBV6-2 or TRBV6-3 and TRBJ1-5; possible D gene TRBD1, 5 bases. CDR1 is MNHEY and CDR2 is SVGEGT in the germline V gene. V was trimmed by 6 bases and J by 5 bases, leaving 14 bases between them. This CDR3 has 14 amino acids. This CDR3 is CASSLAGRHQPQHF. CDR3 coding DNA: TGTGCCAGCAGCCTCGCGGGGCGACATCAGCCCCAGCATTTT.

This clone was seen only once. The CDR3 loop reads CASSLYTGVNEKLFF. CDR3 in DNA: TGTGCCAGCAGCTTGTATACAGGGGTCAATGAAAAACTGTTTTTT. This chain joins TRBV5-6 and TRBJ1-4, with 7 bases that match TRBD1. The CDR3 loop spans 15 amino acids. V was pared by 1 base and J by 5 bases, with 5 bases of the junction left unmatched. Per the germline V gene, CDR1 is SGHDT and CDR2 is YYEEEE. Complete variable domain (other parts from reference TRBV5-6 and TRBJ1-4): DAGVTQSPTHLIKTRGQQVTLRCSPKSGHDTVSWYQQALGQGPQFIFQYYEEEERQRGNFPDRFSGHQFPNYSSELNVNALLLGDSALYLCASSLYTGVNEKLFFGSGTQLSVL.

CDR3 nucleotide sequence: TGTGCCAGCAGCAATAGCGGGAAGGGGAGGAGGGTCTCCTACAATGAGCAGTTCTTC. Protein sequence: CASSNSGKGRRVSYNEQFF. This sequence joins TRBV7-9 and TRBJ2-1; TRBD2 aligns across 8 bases. CDR1 is SEHNR and CDR2 is FQNEAQ in the germline V gene (reference sequence). V lost 5 bases to trimming and J lost 0 bases; unmatched junction nucleotides: 15. This CDR3 has 19 residues.

The chain is built from TRBV18 and TRBJ1-3; 10 nucleotides agree with TRBD1. Germline trimming cut 0 bases from V and 1 base from J; bases unmatched to any gene: 3. Germline CDR1 and CDR2: KGHSH and LQKENI. The CDR3 spans 17 residues. The DNA for the CDR3 is TGTGCCAGCTCACCACCGACAGGGGGCCAGTCTGGAAACACCATATATTTT. This encodes CASSPPTGGQSGNTIYF. Supplemented by reference TRBV18 and TRBJ1-3, the full variable domain reads NAGVMQNPRHLVRRRGQEARLRCSPMKGHSHVYWYRQLPEEGLKFMVYLQKENIIDESGMPKERFSAEFPKEGPSILRIQQVVRGDSAAYFCASSPPTGGQSGNTIYFGEGSWLTVV.

V and J are TRBV6-5 and TRBJ1-1; unclear D gene. Trimming pared 11 bases from V and 4 bases from J, leaving 8 bases between. The CDR3 sequence is 10 residues long. Germline V gene lookup returns CDR1 MNHEY and CDR2 SVGAGI. The CDR3, as DNA: TGTGCCGCCTCTATCACTGAAGCTTTCTTT. It translates to CAASITEAFF.

This chain uses TRBV7-9 with TRBJ2-7; TRBD1 matches at 7 bases. V lost 4 bases, J lost 2 bases, and 5 bases stayed unmatched. This CDR3 spans 14 amino acids. Germline V gene sequence: CDR1 SEHNR, CDR2 FQNEAQ (reference sequence). The CDR3 protein is CASSSRDRAYEQYF. The CDR3 nucleotides are TGTGCCAGCAGCTCCCGGGACAGAGCCTACGAGCAGTACTTC.

The V call is TRBV4-3, the J call TRBJ2-7, with D possibly matching TRBD2 (5 bases). Per germline, CDR1 LGHNA and CDR2 YSLEER. CDR3 size: 13 residues. The V and J ends lost 0 bases and 4 bases respectively, with 7 bases between them. CDR3 DNA: TGCGCCAGCAGCCAAGATCTAGCTTACGAGCAGTACTTC. Translation gives CASSQDLAYEQYF.

The V gene is TRBV5-1, the J gene TRBJ2-1; 11 nucleotides match TRBD2. V lost 3 bases to trimming and J lost 0 bases; unmatched junction nucleotides: 8. Germline V gives CDR1 SGHRS, CDR2 YFSETQ. The CDR3 extends over 18 amino acids. In nucleotides, the CDR3 is TGCGCCAGCAGCTCCGGAGGGACTAGCGGATCCTCCTACAATGAGCAGTTCTTC. This encodes CASSSGGTSGSSYNEQFF. The variable domain in full, with the rest retrieved from reference TRBV5-1 and TRBJ2-1, is KAGVTQTPRYLIKTRGQQVTLSCSPISGHRSVSWYQQTPGQGLQFLFEYFSETQRNKGNFPGRFSGRQFSNSRSEMNVSTLELGDSALYLCASSSGGTSGSSYNEQFFGPGTRLTVL.

The gene calls are TRBV6-4 and TRBJ2-1; 7 nucleotides match TRBD2. This CDR3 has 15 amino acids. CDR1 MRHNA and CDR2 SNTAGT come from the germline V gene. V shed 2 bases and J 6 bases; nucleotides not matched to a gene: 7. The CDR3 sequence is CASSDERGPLNEQFF. As DNA, the CDR3 is TGTGCCAGCAGTGACGAGCGGGGCCCCCTCAATGAGCAGTTCTTC.

The CDR3 protein is CASRGGAGLDSGNTIYF. CDR3 nucleotide sequence: TGTGCCAGCCGGGGGGGAGCTGGGTTAGACTCTGGAAACACCATATATTTT. The chain recombines TRBV19 with TRBJ1-3; D possibly corresponds to TRBD1 (5 bases). Germline values: CDR1 LNHDA, CDR2 SQIVND (reference sequence). Trimming stripped 9 bases from V and 0 bases from J, with 21 bases between. This CDR3 has 17 amino acids. The complete variable domain, with remaining parts taken from reference TRBV19 and TRBJ1-3, reads DGGITQSPKYLFRKEGQNVTLSCEQNLNHDAMYWYRQDPGQGLRLIYYSQIVNDFQKGDIAEGYSVSREKKESFPLTVTSAQKNPTAFYLCASRGGAGLDSGNTIYFGEGSWLTVV.

This clone was seen a single time. The gene calls are TRBV5-4 and TRBJ1-1; 7 bases match TRBD1. The CDR3 covers 16 residues. V lost 3 bases to trimming and J lost 0 bases; unmatched junction nucleotides: 8. Germline values: CDR1 SGHNT, CDR2 YYREEE (reference sequence). CDR3 residues: CASSWGTELMNTEAFF. Here the CDR3 DNA reads TGTGCCAGCAGCTGGGGGACAGAACTAATGAACACTGAAGCTTTCTTT.

This chain uses TRBV7-6 with TRBJ1-6; 11 bases agree with TRBD1. Unmatched junction bases numbered 4, after V lost 5 bases and J lost 4 bases. The CDR3 length is 16 residues. Germline lookup yields CDR1 SGHVS and CDR2 FNYEAQ. The chain's CDR3 is CASSGRDRGYNSPLHF. For the CDR3, the DNA is TGTGCCAGCAGCGGACGGGACAGGGGGTATAATTCACCCCTCCACTTT.

This clone was observed a handful of times. The rearrangement joins TRBV3-1 (or the pseudogene TRBV3-2) to TRBJ2-5; 8 bases match TRBD1. V lost 1 base, J lost 7 bases, and 5 bases stayed unmatched. This CDR3 region has 14 residues. Germline V gene data show CDR1 as LGHDT and CDR2 as YNNKEL (reference sequence). CDR3 amino acids: CASSQGTGRTTQYF. The DNA for the CDR3 is TGTGCCAGCAGCCAAGGGACAGGGCGGACGACCCAGTACTTC.